These 29 T cell receptor beta chains came from one sample sequenced in a study of blood T cell repertoires in COVID-19. Using immunoSEQ multiplex PCR, the repertoire was profiled, and TCRdb retains in-frame clones only, with some absent. The sample consists of about 54,000 clones, about 87% of them appearing once. Sequenced sample: peripheral blood. These TCRs come from a human donor in a cohort sampled during active COVID-19.

This clone was observed a single time. The chain has TRBV3-1 (or the pseudogene TRBV3-2) and TRBJ1-4, with 10 bases fitting TRBD1. Trimming took 6 bases from V and 2 from J; bases not matched to a gene: 12. This CDR3 region has 18 residues. Germline CDR1 LGHDT, CDR2 YNNKEL (reference sequence). The CDR3 bases are TGTGCCAGCAGTTCAAGACGGGACAGGGGTGTCACTAATGAAAAACTGTTTTTT. Residues: CASSSRRDRGVTNEKLFF.

V gene TRBV15 combines with J gene TRBJ2-1; 14 nucleotides match TRBD2. The CDR3 loop spans 20 amino acids. CDR1 and CDR2 (germline): LNHNV, YYDKDF (reference sequence). V gave up 3 bases and J gave up 0 bases; unmatched junction bases: 10. The CDR3 sequence: CATSRVGGLAGASSYNEQFF. CDR3 nucleotide sequence: TGTGCCACCAGCAGGGTTGGGGGACTAGCGGGGGCGAGCTCCTACAATGAGCAGTTCTTC. Full variable domain (outside the CDR3, taken from reference TRBV15 and TRBJ2-1): DAMVIQNPRYQVTQFGKPVTLSCSQTLNHNVMYWYQQKSSQAPKLLFHYYDKDFNNEADTPDNFQSRRPNTSFCFLDIRSPGLGDTAMYLCATSRVGGLAGASSYNEQFFGPGTRLTVL.

This rearrangement joins TRBV6-5 to TRBJ1-6, with TRBD1 matching 8 bases. V trimming: 0 bases; J trimming: 10 bases; junction bases outside the gene matches: 2. The V gene's germline CDR1 is MNHEY and CDR2 SVGAGI. This CDR3 contains 14 residues. In DNA, the CDR3 is TGTGCCAGCAGTTACTCAACAGGGGGATCACCCCTCCACTTT. It yields the protein CASSYSTGGSPLHF.

This chain links TRBV18 with TRBJ1-1, with D possibly TRBD1 on 5 matching bases. This CDR3 is 17 amino acids long. The germline CDR1 and CDR2 sequences are KGHSH and LQKENI. V dropped 6 bases and J dropped 0 bases, with 20 bases sitting between them. The CDR3 is CASSQGIPRQMNTEAFF. DNA of the CDR3: TGTGCCAGCTCTCAAGGAATTCCGAGACAGATGAACACTGAAGCTTTCTTT.

This chain uses TRBV19 with TRBJ1-5, with D possibly TRBD1 on 5 matching bases. The germline V and J ends were trimmed by 2 bases and 0 bases, with 8 bases remaining between them. Per the germline V gene, CDR1 is LNHDA and CDR2 is SQIVND (reference sequence). The CDR3 is 15 amino acids. The CDR3 loop is CASSIQGGSNQPQHF. As DNA, the CDR3 is TGTGCCAGTAGTATACAGGGAGGTAGCAATCAGCCCCAGCATTTT.

The gene calls are TRBV5-6 and TRBJ1-2; 12 positions agree with TRBD1. The CDR3 consists of 15 residues. Losses at the gene ends were 4 bases for V and 2 bases for J; bases not matched to a gene: 3. CDR1 and CDR2 (germline): SGHDT, YYEEEE. The CDR3 region is CASSPGTGGNYGYTF. The DNA for the CDR3 is TGTGCCAGCAGCCCGGGGACAGGGGGCAACTATGGCTACACCTTC. Drawing the rest from reference TRBV5-6 and TRBJ1-2, the complete variable domain is DAGVTQSPTHLIKTRGQQVTLRCSPKSGHDTVSWYQQALGQGPQFIFQYYEEEERQRGNFPDRFSGHQFPNYSSELNVNALLLGDSALYLCASSPGTGGNYGYTFGSGTRLTVV.

J is TRBJ1-1 and V is TRBV14; 7 positions match TRBD1. The J segment lost 1 base and the V segment lost 2 bases, leaving 4 bases of the junction unmatched. Germline V lookup: CDR1 SGHDN, CDR2 FVKESK. This CDR3 is 15 amino acids long. CDR3 loop: CASSQPTGPNTEAFF. In DNA, the CDR3 is TGTGCCAGCAGCCAACCGACAGGGCCGAACACTGAAGCTTTCTTT. The variable domain in full, with the rest retrieved from reference TRBV14 and TRBJ1-1, is EAGVTQFPSHSVIEKGQTVTLRCDPISGHDNLYWYRRVMGKEIKFLLHFVKESKQDESGMPNNRFLAERTGGTYSTLKVQPAELEDSGVYFCASSQPTGPNTEAFFGQGTRLTVV.

The chain uses TRBV29-1 and TRBJ2-2; 8 bases agree with TRBD1. This CDR3 comprises 13 residues. V dropped 6 bases and J dropped 7; count of bases not matched to a gene: 7. Germline values: CDR1 SQVTM, CDR2 ANQGSEA. The CDR3: CSVVQGAGGELFF. CDR3 nucleotides: TGCAGCGTCGTCCAGGGGGCAGGCGGGGAGCTGTTTTTT.

The CDR3 loop is CASRRDKFSNQPQHF. The CDR3 DNA follows: TGTGCCAGCAGACGGGACAAATTTAGCAATCAGCCCCAGCATTTT. This chain joins TRBV2 and TRBJ1-5; possible D gene TRBD1, 6 bases. The V and J ends lost 6 bases and 0 bases respectively, with 12 bases between them. Germline V gene data show CDR1 as SNHLY and CDR2 as FYNNEI. This CDR3 spans 15 amino acids.

The CDR3 loop reads CASSLDSSNYGYTF. The CDR3 DNA reads as TGCGCCAGCAGCTTGGACAGCTCTAACTATGGCTACACCTTC. This chain uses TRBV5-1 with TRBJ1-2; D is ambiguous. The V end was cut by 0 bases, the J end by 0 bases, with 6 bases between. The CDR3 contains 14 residues. Germline loops: CDR1 SGHRS, CDR2 YFSETQ.

This clone appeared a single time. The rearrangement uses TRBV20-1 and TRBJ2-5; D unresolved. Germline lookup yields CDR1 DFQATT and CDR2 SNEGSKA (reference sequence). The CDR3 spans 11 residues. Trimming left V 6 bases short and J 5 bases short, with 10 bases between. CDR3 amino acids: CSAVPEETQYF. In DNA, the CDR3 is TGCAGTGCCGTCCCGGAGGAGACCCAGTACTTC.

The chain couples TRBV7-8 to TRBJ2-2; weak D call: TRBD2 (5 bases). There are 15 residues in the CDR3. Trimming cost V 2 bases and J 6 bases, with 13 bases left between them. The V gene's germline CDR1 is SGHVS and CDR2 FQNEAQ. The CDR3 protein is CASSLMPIGAGELFF. CDR3 sequence (DNA): TGTGCCAGCAGCTTAATGCCTATCGGGGCCGGGGAGCTGTTTTTT.

The chain combines TRBV12-3 or TRBV12-4 with TRBJ1-1; TRBD1 might be the D (6 bases). CDR3 length: 12 residues. Trimming cost V 6 bases and J 5 bases, with 10 bases left between them. The DNA for the CDR3 is TGTGCCAGCAGCCTTACAGGGACTGAAGCTTTCTTT. It codes for CASSLTGTEAFF.

This clone was seen once. The chain combines TRBV6-2 or TRBV6-3 with TRBJ2-5, with 9 bases identical to TRBD2. The CDR3 spans 15 residues. Germline lookup yields CDR1 MNHEY and CDR2 SVGEGT. J gave up 3 bases and V 6 bases, and 8 bases lay outside the gene matches. CDR3 nucleotide sequence: TGTGCCAGCAGCTTATCAAGACTAGCGGAAGAGACCCAGTACTTC. Translated, it gives CASSLSRLAEETQYF.

J is TRBJ2-5 and V is TRBV6-5; D is possibly TRBD1 (8 bases). The CDR3 runs 15 residues. Trimming removed 6 bases from V and 4 bases from J, with 18 bases in between. Germline CDR1 is MNHEY and CDR2 is SVGAGI. The CDR3 loop reads CASRAGQAGGETQYF. The DNA for the CDR3 is TGTGCCAGCAGAGCGGGACAGGCTGGGGGAGAGACCCAGTACTTC.

This clone was observed a handful of times. The rearrangement joins TRBV14 to TRBJ1-1; 7 nucleotides align to TRBD1. CDR1 and CDR2 (germline): SGHDN, FVKESK. V lost 6 bases and J lost 5; bases outside the gene matches: 12. The CDR3 length is 15 residues. CDR3 in amino acids: CASSVGTAPGTEAFF. In nucleotides, the CDR3 is TGTGCCAGCAGTGTCGGGACAGCCCCGGGGACTGAAGCTTTCTTT.

The V and J genes are TRBV6-2 or TRBV6-3 and TRBJ2-1, with 8 bases identical to TRBD2. The germline V gene encodes CDR1 MNHEY and CDR2 SVGEGT. V gave up 5 bases and J gave up 10 bases; unmatched junction bases: 7. CDR3 length: 13 amino acids. The CDR3 bases are TGTGCCAGCAGTGCGCAGGGACTAGGCGAGCAGTTCTTC. This sequence encodes CASSAQGLGEQFF.

The chain has TRBV5-6 and TRBJ1-1; a weak D match, TRBD1 (5 bases). The CDR3 sequence is 13 residues long. Looked up from germline, CDR1 is SGHDT and CDR2 is YYEEEE. Trimming pared 0 bases from V and 9 bases from J, leaving 12 bases between. The DNA of the CDR3 is TGTGCCAGCAGCTTGGCGGTGCCAGGGAAAGCTTTCTTT. As protein: CASSLAVPGKAFF.

The chain couples TRBV5-1 to TRBJ1-1, with 7 bases that match TRBD1. The germline V gene has CDR1 SGHRS and CDR2 YFSETQ. Trimming removed 0 bases from V and 6 bases from J; junction bases left unmatched: 8. The CDR3 runs 15 residues. CDR3 residues: CASSLAGQFSSEAFF. CDR3 coding DNA: TGCGCCAGCAGCTTGGCGGGACAGTTTTCATCTGAAGCTTTCTTT.

The chain uses TRBV5-3 and TRBJ2-4, with 7 bases that match TRBD2. TRBV5-3 is classed as an ORF, of uncertain function. CDR3 length equals 17 residues. Trimming took 0 bases from V and 0 from J; bases not matched to a gene: 6. Written as DNA, the CDR3 is TGTGCCAGAAGCTTGGACGGGGGGTGGGTAGCCAAAAACATTCAGTACTTC. Its translation is CARSLDGGWVAKNIQYF.

The chain joins TRBV27 to TRBJ1-1; 8 positions match TRBD1. This CDR3 has 15 amino acids. The germline gives CDR1 MNHEY, CDR2 SMNVEV (reference sequence). V was clipped by 6 bases and J by 0 bases; unmatched bases: 6. The CDR3 sequence: CASRGTGRMNTEAFF. DNA for the CDR3: TGTGCCAGCAGAGGGACAGGTAGAATGAACACTGAAGCTTTCTTT.

The gene calls are TRBV10-3 and TRBJ1-1; TRBD1 is a possible D gene (6 bases). V was clipped by 0 bases and J by 4 bases, with 12 bases between them. The CDR3 contains 15 residues. Looked up from germline, CDR1 is ENHRY and CDR2 is SYGVKD. The CDR3 nucleotides read TGTGCCATCAGTGAGTCGGGGGGGCTGGGCACTGAAGCTTTCTTT. Its protein product is CAISESGGLGTEAFF.

V gene TRBV20-1 combines with J gene TRBJ2-3, with D perhaps matching TRBD1 (6 bases). Germline V lookup: CDR1 DFQATT, CDR2 SNEGSKA (reference sequence). This CDR3 comprises 11 residues. V dropped 4 bases and J dropped 6 bases, with 8 bases sitting between them. The CDR3 DNA sequence: TGCAGTGCTAAGAGGGGGGATACGCAGTATTTT. It specifies CSAKRGDTQYF.

This clone was observed a single time. The J gene is TRBJ2-3, the V gene TRBV12-3 or TRBV12-4; 7 nucleotides match TRBD1. The CDR3 length is 13 residues. Trimming cost V 6 bases and J 3 bases; bases outside gene matches: 3. CDR3 in amino acids: CASRRDSTDTQYF. The CDR3 nucleotides read TGTGCCAGCAGGAGGGACAGTACAGATACGCAGTATTTT.

This rearrangement joins TRBV7-8 to TRBJ1-2, with D possibly being TRBD1 (5 bases). V lost 5 bases and J 4 bases, leaving 14 bases between the germline ends. This CDR3 comprises 14 residues. CDR1 and CDR2 (germline): SGHVS, FQNEAQ. This CDR3 reads CASSRDWGGYGYTF. The CDR3 nucleotides are TGTGCCAGCAGCCGAGATTGGGGCGGCTATGGCTACACCTTC.

V is TRBV6-4 and J is TRBJ2-1; 7 nucleotides match TRBD2. The length of the CDR3 is 15 residues. Germline V gives CDR1 MRHNA, CDR2 SNTAGT. V dropped 2 bases and J dropped 2; count of bases not matched to a gene: 3. The CDR3 loop reads CASSDVAGPYNEQFF. In DNA, the CDR3 is TGTGCCAGCAGTGACGTAGCGGGCCCCTACAATGAGCAGTTCTTC.

J is TRBJ1-5 and V is TRBV3-1 (or the pseudogene TRBV3-2), with D maybe TRBD1 (6 bases). There are 13 residues in the CDR3. Trimming took 9 bases from V and 5 from J, leaving 14 bases between them. Germline V gene sequence: CDR1 LGHDT, CDR2 YNNKEL (reference sequence). CDR3 in DNA: TGTGCCAGTGGAGGGGGAGGGGATCAGCCCCAGCATTTT. Protein sequence: CASGGGGDQPQHF.

The chain recombines TRBV3-1 (or the pseudogene TRBV3-2) with TRBJ2-7; 8 bases agree with TRBD1. CDR3 size: 15 residues. The germline V gene encodes CDR1 LGHDT and CDR2 YNNKEL (reference sequence). With V trimmed by 4 bases and J by 0 bases, 5 bases remained unmatched. CDR3 DNA: TGTGCCAGCAGCCCACACCAGGGGGCCTCCTACGAGCAGTACTTC. It translates to CASSPHQGASYEQYF.

The genes are TRBV3-1 (or the pseudogene TRBV3-2) and TRBJ2-3; D not resolved. The CDR3 is made up of 16 amino acids. The germline V gene has CDR1 LGHDT and CDR2 YNNKEL (reference sequence). Trimming pared 0 bases from V and 0 bases from J, leaving 10 bases between. This CDR3 reads CASSQDLAQSTDTQYF. The DNA of the CDR3 is TGTGCCAGCAGCCAAGATTTAGCCCAAAGCACAGATACGCAGTATTTT.